Included here is one T cell receptor (beta chain) sequence, with context. This sample was included in a study of blood T cell repertoires in COVID-19. As handled by the study authors: Quantification of nucleated cells was approximated via reference gene primer amplification. Produced via immunoSEQ multiplex PCR; TCRdb's table is partial and in-frame only. The D gene and trimming were derived from the DNA, and the V and J assignments and clone size from that table. There are about 64,000 clones in the sample; about 88% occur only once, and 40% to 45% lies in the top ten. V was pared by 6 bases and J by 1 base, with 15 bases between. Germline values: CDR1 MNHEY, CDR2 SVGEGT. This CDR3 is built from 15 residues.

The V and J genes are TRBV6-2 or TRBV6-3 and TRBJ1-1, with a weak D call TRBD1 (5 bases). The sequenced material came from peripheral blood. This sequence was found in an older woman with COVID-19, enrolled during active disease. CDR3 in DNA: TGTGCCAGCAGCCGTCACGGACAAACGAACACTGAAGCTTTCTTT. Amino acids: CASSRHGQTNTEAFF.